The T cell receptor (beta chain) described here comes from a study of breast tumors, draining lymph nodes, adjacent tissues. Study results and limitations: Tumor TCR diversity was below lymph nodes but above nontumor tissue. Luminal-like breast cancer showed significantly higher tumor–nontumor repertoire similarity than basal-like. Data only fit, rather than demonstrated, lymph node origin of most tumor T cells. Data fit most tumor T cells coming from lymph node, expanding in tumor.

The CDR3 covers 15 residues. This clonotype was observed at least ten times. The antigen remains unidentified. The germline gene is not matched at one end of the junction; a read error may be the cause. TCRdb recomputed calls from the multiplex PCR reads with MiXCR, one row per CDR3 protein. Of about 20,000 distinct CDR3 sequences detected, around 50% appear once; the ten largest clones hold less than 9%. The sequencing input was breast tumor tissue. The receptor's source is a female donor with breast cancer. Some clones in this sample may be carry-over from other donors' samples. The chain couples TRBV12-3 or TRBV12-4 to TRBJ2-1, with D possibly matching TRBD2 (6 bases). CDR3 residues: CASRLAVSSYNEQFF. The CDR3 nucleotides are TGTGCCAGCAGATTAGCGGTAAGCTCCTACAATGAGCAGTTCTTC.